The 2 T cell receptor beta chains presented below share a single source sample, sequenced in a study of control samples from healthy donors and cancer patients. Produced via immunoSEQ multiplex PCR; TCRdb's table is partial and in-frame only. Among 130,000 or so clones listed, about 90% were seen once. Material: blood. The origin of the receptors is a man between 18 and 35 years old in good health.

The V call is TRBV6-5, the J call TRBJ1-5; TRBD1 matches at 7 bases. V lost 10 bases and J lost 0; bases outside the gene matches: 6. In germline, CDR1 is MNHEY, CDR2 SVGAGI. CDR3 length: 14 residues. DNA of the CDR3: TGTGCCACCAGACAGGGTAGTAGCAATCAGCCCCAGCATTTT. Translating gives CATRQGSSNQPQHF.

The rearrangement joins TRBV5-1 to TRBJ2-3; D is unresolved. Germline loops: CDR1 SGHRS, CDR2 YFSETQ. Trimming cost V 3 bases and J 4 bases, with 6 bases left between them. This CDR3 contains 12 residues. In DNA, the CDR3 is TGCGCCAGCAGCTCTTCCCCAGATACGCAGTATTTT. Its translation: CASSSSPDTQYF.